These 10 T cell receptor beta chains were sequenced from one sample in a study of blood T cell repertoires in COVID-19. Libraries were prepared by immunoSEQ multiplex PCR; TCRdb keeps only in-frame clonotypes and omits some of them. Altogether about 150,000 clones are present, 84% being singletons, with the ten largest covering roughly an eighth. The specimen sequenced was peripheral blood. The receptors were sampled from a man between 18 and 29 years old with active or convalescent COVID-19.

The gene calls are TRBV5-1 and TRBJ2-1; no firm D call. Trimming took off 0 bases at V and 0 bases at J, with 10 bases between the two ends. The CDR3 runs to 16 residues. Germline CDR1 is SGHRS and CDR2 is YFSETQ. As DNA, the CDR3 is TGCGCCAGCAGCTTGGACTACCCCAGCTCCTACAATGAGCAGTTCTTC. Its translation: CASSLDYPSSYNEQFF.

This sequence joins TRBV7-8 and TRBJ2-2, with 9 bases identical to TRBD1. After removal of 5 bases from V and 1 base from J, the junction contained 14 bases not matched to a gene. CDR1 and CDR2 from the germline V gene are SGHVS and FQNEAQ. There are 19 residues in the CDR3. In DNA, the CDR3 is TGTGCCAGCAGCCTCAACGCGGCCACGGGACAGGGGAACACCGGGGAGCTGTTTTTT. It is translated as CASSLNAATGQGNTGELFF.

A few counts support this clone. The same CDR3 is also encoded by other DNA sequences in this sample. The CDR3 nucleotides are TGTGCCAGCAGCCCCAGCGGGATCTCCTACAATGAGCAGTTCTTC. Translated, it gives CASSPSGISYNEQFF. This sequence joins TRBV7-9 and TRBJ2-1; TRBD2 aligns across 7 bases. After removal of 5 bases from V and 0 bases from J, the junction contained 4 bases not matched to a gene. The CDR3 sequence is 15 residues long. Germline V gene sequence: CDR1 SEHNR, CDR2 FQNEAQ (reference sequence). The full variable domain, its missing parts supplied by reference TRBV7-9 and TRBJ2-1, is DTGVSQNPRHKITKRGQNVTFRCDPISEHNRLYWYRQTLGQGPEFLTYFQNEAQLEKSRLLSDRFSAERPKGSFSTLEIQRTEQGDSAMYLCASSPSGISYNEQFFGPGTRLTVL.

This clone has a handful of counts. The CDR3 sequence is CASSSTGGEQYF. The CDR3 coding sequence is TGTGCCAGCAGTTCGACAGGTGGCGAGCAGTACTTC. The chain recombines TRBV6-6 with TRBJ2-7; maybe TRBD1 (6 bases). The CDR3 sequence is 12 residues long. CDR1 and CDR2 from the germline V gene are MNHNY and SVGAGI (reference sequence). V lost 4 bases to trimming and J lost 6 bases, with 10 bases between them.

CDR3 DNA sequence: TGTGCCAGCAGCCCGCGGGGGAATTCCGGGGAGCTGTTTTTT. The encoded protein is CASSPRGNSGELFF. The chain uses TRBV7-3 and TRBJ2-2, with 7 bases identical to TRBD2. The trim removed 5 bases at V and 6 bases at J, leaving 6 bases unmatched. Germline V lookup: CDR1 SGHTA, CDR2 FQGTGA. CDR3 length: 14 residues.

The chain couples TRBV19 to TRBJ2-6; D ambiguous. Germline V gives CDR1 LNHDA, CDR2 SQIVND (reference sequence). The CDR3 sequence is 17 residues long. V lost 3 bases, J lost 0 bases, and 12 bases lay in between. The CDR3: CASSMRGLRSGANVLTF. The CDR3 DNA follows: TGTGCCAGTAGTATGCGCGGCCTACGCTCTGGGGCCAACGTCCTGACTTTC. The whole variable domain, filled in from reference TRBV19 and TRBJ2-6, reads DGGITQSPKYLFRKEGQNVTLSCEQNLNHDAMYWYRQDPGQGLRLIYYSQIVNDFQKGDIAEGYSVSREKKESFPLTVTSAQKNPTAFYLCASSMRGLRSGANVLTFGAGSRLTVL.

The CDR3 here is CASSFDRVWEETQYF. CDR3 bases: TGCGCCAGCAGCTTCGACAGGGTTTGGGAAGAGACCCAGTACTTC. This chain links TRBV5-1 with TRBJ2-5; 7 bases are a match to TRBD1. V gave up 2 bases and J gave up 3 bases; unmatched junction bases: 7. Germline V gives CDR1 SGHRS, CDR2 YFSETQ. The CDR3 sequence is 15 residues long.

The chain employs TRBV2 and TRBJ1-5; possible D gene TRBD1, 5 bases. The V gene lost 3 bases and the J gene lost 2 bases, with 8 bases spanning the gap. Per the germline V gene, CDR1 is SNHLY and CDR2 is FYNNEI. This CDR3 contains 14 residues. The CDR3 DNA reads as TGTGCCAGCAGTGACGGAGGGGGCAATCAGCCCCAGCATTTT. Residues: CASSDGGGNQPQHF.

J is TRBJ1-6 and V is TRBV3-1 (or the pseudogene TRBV3-2); D possibly corresponds to TRBD1 (5 bases). The CDR3 is 16 residues long. Between the trimmed V and J ends, which lost 0 bases and 7 bases, there was a span of 13 bases. Germline CDR1 LGHDT, CDR2 YNNKEL (reference sequence). The CDR3 sequence: CASSQDGGARNSPLHF. In DNA, the CDR3 is TGTGCCAGCAGCCAAGATGGAGGGGCTAGAAATTCACCCCTCCACTTT.

This chain joins TRBV12-3 or TRBV12-4 and TRBJ2-3, with D possibly TRBD2 on 5 matching bases. The V gene lost 6 bases and the J gene lost 8 bases, with 12 bases spanning the gap. The CDR3 sequence is 12 residues long. The CDR3 loop is CASSRAGGTQYF. The CDR3 DNA reads TGTGCCAGCAGCCGAGCTGGAGGTACGCAGTATTTT.